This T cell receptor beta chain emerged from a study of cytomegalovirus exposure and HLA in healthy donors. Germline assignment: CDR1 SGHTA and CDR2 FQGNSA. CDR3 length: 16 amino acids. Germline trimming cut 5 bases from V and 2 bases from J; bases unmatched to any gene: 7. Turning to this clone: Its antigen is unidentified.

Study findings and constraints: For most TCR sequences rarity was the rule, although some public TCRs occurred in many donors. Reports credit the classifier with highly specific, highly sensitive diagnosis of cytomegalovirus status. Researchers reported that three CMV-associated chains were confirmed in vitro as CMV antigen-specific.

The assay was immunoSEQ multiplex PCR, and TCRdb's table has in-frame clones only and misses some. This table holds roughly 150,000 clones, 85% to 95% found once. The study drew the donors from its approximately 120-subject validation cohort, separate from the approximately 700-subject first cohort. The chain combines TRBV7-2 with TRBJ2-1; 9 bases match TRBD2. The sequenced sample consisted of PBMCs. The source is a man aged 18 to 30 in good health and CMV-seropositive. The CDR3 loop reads CASSPTSGHTYNEQFF. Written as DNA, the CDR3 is TGTGCCAGCAGCCCGACTAGCGGCCATACCTACAATGAGCAGTTCTTC.